These 14 T cell receptor beta chains came from one sample sequenced in a study of T cells after yellow fever vaccination. TCRdb itself ran the 5' RACE reads through MiXCR, one entry per CDR3 protein. The sample has under 400,000 distinct CDR3 sequences; around 10% are singletons. The source material was PBMCs, sampled on the day of the first yellow fever vaccination. All receptors come from a man between 18 and 35 years old who received the YFV17D yellow fever vaccine.

The rearrangement uses TRBV9 and TRBJ1-1, with 9 positions matching TRBD1. CDR1 SGDLS and CDR2 YYNGEE come from the germline V gene. V dropped 4 bases and J dropped 4; count of bases not matched to a gene: 8. This CDR3 contains 15 residues. CDR3 DNA: TGTGCCAGCAGCCCACACACAGGGGGCACCACTGAAGCTTTCTTT. The encoded protein is CASSPHTGGTTEAFF.

This clonotype was seen a few times. The J gene is TRBJ2-7, the V gene TRBV19, with D possibly being TRBD1 or TRBD2 (5 bases each). This CDR3 has 16 residues. V dropped 6 bases and J dropped 0 bases, with 18 bases sitting between them. Per the germline V gene, CDR1 is LNHDA and CDR2 is SQIVND (reference sequence). In nucleotides, the CDR3 is TGTGCCAGTAGCACTTGGCTGCCAGGGAGCTCCTACGAGCAGTACTTC. Amino acid sequence: CASSTWLPGSSYEQYF. Full variable domain (outside the CDR3, taken from reference TRBV19 and TRBJ2-7): DGGITQSPKYLFRKEGQNVTLSCEQNLNHDAMYWYRQDPGQGLRLIYYSQIVNDFQKGDIAEGYSVSREKKESFPLTVTSAQKNPTAFYLCASSTWLPGSSYEQYFGPGTRLTVT.

This clonotype was found a few times. This chain uses TRBV6-5 with TRBJ2-2; D is possibly TRBD1 (5 bases). V was cut by 7 bases and J by 2 bases, with 11 bases left in between. The CDR3 spans 14 residues. Germline-derived CDR1 and CDR2 are MNHEY and SVGAGI. The DNA of the CDR3 is TGTGCCAGCAAGGGGTCCCCTAACACCGGGGAGCTGTTTTTT. It codes for CASKGSPNTGELFF.

The J gene is TRBJ2-3, the V gene TRBV12-3 or TRBV12-4; the D is unclear. The V and J ends lost 3 bases and 2 bases respectively, with 12 bases between them. This CDR3 has 15 residues. CDR3 sequence (DNA): TGTGCCAGCAGTTTCCCAATAACCGTCACAGATACGCAGTATTTT. Encoded protein: CASSFPITVTDTQYF.

This clonotype turned up a few times. V is TRBV11-2 and J is TRBJ2-1; TRBD2 matches at 9 bases. The CDR3 is made up of 16 amino acids. In germline, CDR1 is SGHAT, CDR2 FQNNGV. J was trimmed by 10 bases and V by 2 bases; bases with no gene match: 12. The CDR3 nucleotides are TGTGCCAGCAGCTTATACGCGGCTAGCGGGGCGGGGGAGCAGTTCTTC. Amino acids: CASSLYAASGAGEQFF.

In its sample, this clonotype was seen a few times. The V and J genes are TRBV2 and TRBJ2-1; tentatively, D is TRBD2 (5 bases). The CDR3 loop spans 13 amino acids. Germline assignment: CDR1 SNHLY and CDR2 FYNNEI. Trimming took 6 bases from V and 14 from J, leaving 20 bases between them. The CDR3 region is CASSLEVRDMEFF. In nucleotides, the CDR3 is TGTGCCAGCAGCCTTGAGGTCCGGGATATGGAGTTCTTC.

In its sample, this clonotype was seen a few times. The V call is TRBV18, the J call TRBJ2-1; D is undetermined. From germline, CDR1 is KGHSH and CDR2 LQKENI. Trimming stripped 6 bases from V and 0 bases from J, with 12 bases between. CDR3 length: 15 amino acids. CDR3 sequence reads: CASSPSQNSYNEQFF. Written as DNA, the CDR3 is TGTGCCAGCTCTCCCTCACAAAACTCCTACAATGAGCAGTTCTTC.

The rearrangement uses TRBV27 and TRBJ2-2; 8 bases align to TRBD2. V lost 4 bases and J lost 4; bases outside the gene matches: 8. The CDR3 is 16 amino acids. The germline CDR1 and CDR2 sequences are MNHEY and SMNVEV (reference sequence). CDR3 bases: TGTGCCAGCAGTTGGTTGGCGGGGGGAGGCACCGGGGAGCTGTTTTTT. This encodes CASSWLAGGGTGELFF.

In the case of this clonotype: A read error may account for a junction end that differs from germline. DNA of the CDR3: TGCGCCTGCAGCTTGTTTCCGGGGGATCAGCCCCAGCATTTT. Its protein is CACSLFPGDQPQHF. The chain joins TRBV5-1 to TRBJ1-5, with D possibly TRBD1 on 5 matching bases. Germline loops: CDR1 SGHRS, CDR2 YFSETQ. The CDR3 contains 14 residues.

This clonotype was detected a few times. The chain employs TRBV18 and TRBJ1-5; D gene uncertain. The V gene's germline CDR1 is KGHSH and CDR2 LQKENI. This CDR3 is built from 16 residues. V was trimmed by 1 base and J by 5 bases, leaving 15 bases between them. The CDR3 bases are TGTGCCAGCTCACCACGGCCCGCCGGGGTCGATCAGCCCCAGCATTTT. Translating gives CASSPRPAGVDQPQHF.

Worth noting for this clonotype: A read error is possible here, since a much larger clone lies one base away. The chain carries TRBV30 and TRBJ2-4, with D tentatively TRBD1 (5 bases). CDR1 GTSNPN and CDR2 SVGIG come from the germline V gene (reference sequence). The CDR3 runs to 11 residues. The CDR3 region is CAWSAADIPYF. CDR3 coding DNA: TGTGCCTGGAGTGCGGCGGACATTCCGTACTTC.

This clonotype was counted at least ten times. The rearrangement uses TRBV12-3 or TRBV12-4 and TRBJ2-5; 11 bases line up with TRBD1. The CDR3 consists of 17 residues. V dropped 2 bases and J dropped 4; count of bases not matched to a gene: 9. CDR3 residues: CASSLFGGQGVRETQYF. CDR3 DNA: TGTGCCAGCAGTTTATTCGGGGGACAGGGGGTTCGAGAGACCCAGTACTTC.

The J gene is TRBJ1-6, the V gene TRBV18; no firm D call. Germline CDR1 and CDR2: KGHSH and LQKENI. This CDR3 spans 15 amino acids. Trimming took off 5 bases at V and 0 bases at J, with 8 bases between the two ends. The CDR3 sequence: CASSGLSSYNSPLHF. The CDR3 bases are TGTGCCAGCTCAGGACTCAGCTCCTATAATTCACCCCTCCACTTT.

This clonotype was detected a few times. The chain recombines TRBV3-1 with TRBJ2-1, with unresolved D. Germline CDR1 and CDR2: LGHDT and YNNKEL (reference sequence). V was trimmed by 0 bases and J by 5 bases, leaving 11 bases between them. This CDR3 spans 15 amino acids. CDR3 residues: CASSQDFAPNNEQFF. The CDR3 DNA is TGTGCCAGCAGCCAAGATTTTGCCCCAAACAATGAGCAGTTCTTC.